The table lists the clone carrying this TCR beta chain with many counts. This specimen comes from a study of regulatory T cells in long-lasting Graves disease. Germline-derived CDR1 and CDR2 are MNHEY and SMNVEV (reference sequence). With 5 bases removed from V and 6 bases from J, the gap between germline ends came to 23 bases. The CDR3 loop spans 16 amino acids. With iRepertoire HTBI primers and Arm-PCR of CDR3 regions, TCR beta libraries were built. TCRdb ran MiXCR on the multiplex PCR reads and lists one entry per CDR3 protein. The repertoire holds around 400,000 distinct CDR3 sequences, with about 15% as singletons. Time point described: newly diagnosed GD, antithyroid drugs for less than 3 months. Preparation of the TCR library used RNA extracted from PBMCs. The same data also contributed to another study, on T cells in Graves' hyperthyroidism and ophthalmopathy.

The source of this sequence is a woman in her 40s with Graves disease. This chain links TRBV27 with TRBJ2-7; D is undetermined. Material: peripheral blood mononuclear cells (PBMCs), obtained at new diagnosis, from a patient treated with antithyroid drugs. The CDR3 is CASSPQNPEWSSEQYF. The CDR3 nucleotides read TGTGCCAGCAGTCCTCAGAACCCCGAGTGGAGCAGCGAGCAGTACTTC.